This T cell receptor beta chain was obtained from a study of blood T cell repertoires in COVID-19. Study in general: Collection of acute and convalescent COVID-19 samples took place in the United States, Italy and Spain. T cells, B-cell-depleted T cells, or PBMCs provided the cDNA or gDNA that served as material.

Germline assignment: CDR1 SNHLY and CDR2 FYNNEI. Unmatched junction bases numbered 7, after V lost 5 bases and J lost 4 bases. The CDR3 is 14 residues long. How the authors handled the data: The authors estimated nucleated cell counts from reference gene primer amplification. Clones were read by immunoSEQ multiplex PCR, and TCRdb kept only the in-frame ones, dropping some. V and J calls plus clone size are reproduced from that table; the DNA served to infer D and trimming. This sample has a few hundred thousand clones, with 86% found just once. This clone came up once. This sequence was found in a man between 25 and 39 years old with active or convalescent COVID-19. Sequencing input: peripheral blood. This chain joins TRBV2 and TRBJ1-2, with 7 bases that match TRBD1. The CDR3 DNA reads TGTGCCAGCAGTCCCTCACAGGGGCCCTATGGCTACACCTTC. This sequence encodes CASSPSQGPYGYTF.